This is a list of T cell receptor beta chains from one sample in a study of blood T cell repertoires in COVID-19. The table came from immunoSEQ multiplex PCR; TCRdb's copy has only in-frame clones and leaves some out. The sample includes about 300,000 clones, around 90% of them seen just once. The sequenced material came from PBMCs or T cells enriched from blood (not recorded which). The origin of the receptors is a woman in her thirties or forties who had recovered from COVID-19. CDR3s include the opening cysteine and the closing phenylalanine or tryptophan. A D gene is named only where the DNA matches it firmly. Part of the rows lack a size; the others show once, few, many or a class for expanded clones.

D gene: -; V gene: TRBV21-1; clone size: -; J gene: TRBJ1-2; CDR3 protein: CASSKAKLWRGWNYGYTF; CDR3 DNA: TGTGCCAGCAGCAAAGCTAAATTGTGGAGGGGATGGAACTATGGCTACACCTTC
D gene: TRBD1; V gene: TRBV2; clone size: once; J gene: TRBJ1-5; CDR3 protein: CASSERQGDQPQHF; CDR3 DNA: TGTGCCAGCAGTGAGAGACAGGGGGATCAGCCCCAGCATTTT
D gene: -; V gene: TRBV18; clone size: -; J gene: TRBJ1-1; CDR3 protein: CASSPRNTEAFF; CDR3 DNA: TGTGCCAGCTCACCGAGAAACACTGAAGCTTTCTTT
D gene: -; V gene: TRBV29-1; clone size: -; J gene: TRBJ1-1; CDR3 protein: CSGSQKNTEAFF; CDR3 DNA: TGCAGCGGATCCCAGAAGAACACTGAAGCTTTCTTT
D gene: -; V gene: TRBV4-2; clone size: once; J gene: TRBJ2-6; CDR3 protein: CASSQVGTRYSGANVLTF; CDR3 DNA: TGTGCCAGCAGCCAAGTTGGGACTCGATACTCTGGGGCCAACGTCCTGACTTTC
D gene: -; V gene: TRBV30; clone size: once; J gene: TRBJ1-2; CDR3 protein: CAWSVPQGFRDYGYTF; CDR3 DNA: TGTGCCTGGAGTGTACCACAGGGTTTTAGGGATTATGGCTACACCTTC
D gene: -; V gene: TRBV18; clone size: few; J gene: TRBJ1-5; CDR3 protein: CASSPSPSGTRAQHF; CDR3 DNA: TGTGCCAGCTCACCATCGCCTTCCGGGACTCGGGCCCAGCATTTT
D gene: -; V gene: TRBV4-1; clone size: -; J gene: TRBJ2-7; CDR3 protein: CASSQESGKDGYEQYF; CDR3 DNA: TGCGCCAGCAGCCAAGAATCGGGGAAGGATGGGTACGAGCAGTACTTC
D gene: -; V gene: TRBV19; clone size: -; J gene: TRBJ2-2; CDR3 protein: CASRLSAEGLFTGELFF; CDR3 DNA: TGTGCCAGTAGACTCAGCGCGGAAGGATTATTCACCGGGGAGCTGTTTTTT
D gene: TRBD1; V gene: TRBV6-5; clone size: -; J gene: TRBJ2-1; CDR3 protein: CASSYVTGVGEQFF; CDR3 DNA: TGTGCCAGCAGTTACGTCACAGGGGTTGGTGAGCAGTTCTTC
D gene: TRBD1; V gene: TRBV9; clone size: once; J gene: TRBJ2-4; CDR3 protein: CASSVGDREINIQYF; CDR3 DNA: TGTGCCAGCAGCGTAGGGGACAGAGAAATTAACATTCAGTACTTC
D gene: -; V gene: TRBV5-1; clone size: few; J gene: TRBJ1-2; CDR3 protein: CASSLDSPYGYTF; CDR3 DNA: TGCGCCAGCAGCCTTGACAGTCCGTATGGCTACACCTTC
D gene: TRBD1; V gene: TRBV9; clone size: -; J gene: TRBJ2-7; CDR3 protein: CASSVGQGAYEQYF; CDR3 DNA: TGTGCCAGCAGCGTAGGACAGGGAGCCTACGAGCAGTACTTC
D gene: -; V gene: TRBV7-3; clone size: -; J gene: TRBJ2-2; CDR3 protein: CASSLSSFAGELFF; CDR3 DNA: TGTGCCAGCAGCTTAAGTTCCTTTGCCGGGGAGCTGTTTTTT
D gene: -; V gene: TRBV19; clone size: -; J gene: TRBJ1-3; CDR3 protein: CASSIDRTAGNTIYF; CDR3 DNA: TGTGCCAGTAGTATAGACCGGACAGCTGGAAACACCATATATTTT
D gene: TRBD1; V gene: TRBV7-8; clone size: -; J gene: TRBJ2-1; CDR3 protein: CASSSGTGYGNEQFF; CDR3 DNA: TGTGCCAGCAGCTCTGGGACAGGGTATGGCAATGAGCAGTTCTTC
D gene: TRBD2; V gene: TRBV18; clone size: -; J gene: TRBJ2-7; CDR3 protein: CASSPIRNSGETEQYF; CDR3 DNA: TGTGCCAGCTCACCTATTCGTAATAGCGGGGAGACCGAGCAGTACTTC
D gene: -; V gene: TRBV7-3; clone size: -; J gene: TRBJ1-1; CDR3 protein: CASSSQGNTEAFF; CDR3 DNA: TGTGCCAGCAGCTCCCAGGGGAACACTGAAGCTTTCTTT
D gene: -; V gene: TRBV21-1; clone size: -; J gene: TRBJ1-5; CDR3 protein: CASSKDPGSQGPLLNQPQHF; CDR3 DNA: TGTGCCAGCAGCAAAGATCCAGGGTCGCAGGGCCCCCTCCTCAATCAGCCCCAGCATTTT
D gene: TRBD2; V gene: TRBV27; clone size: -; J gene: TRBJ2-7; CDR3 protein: CASSLGQLAGGVYEQYF; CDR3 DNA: TGTGCCAGCAGTTTAGGCCAACTAGCGGGAGGAGTCTACGAGCAGTACTTC
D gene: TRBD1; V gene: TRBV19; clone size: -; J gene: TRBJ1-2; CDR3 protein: CASSTVGTVYGYTF; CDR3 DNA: TGTGCCAGTAGTACCGTTGGGACAGTCTATGGCTACACCTTC
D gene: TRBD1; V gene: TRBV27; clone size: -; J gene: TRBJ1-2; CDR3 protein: CASSPSYRDRDFHGYTF; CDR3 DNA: TGTGCCAGCAGTCCCTCTTACCGGGACAGGGACTTCCATGGCTACACCTTC
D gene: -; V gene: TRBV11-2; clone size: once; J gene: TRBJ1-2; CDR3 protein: CASSLVRRSPHGYTF; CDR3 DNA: TGTGCCAGCAGCTTAGTTAGGCGGTCACCCCATGGCTACACCTTC
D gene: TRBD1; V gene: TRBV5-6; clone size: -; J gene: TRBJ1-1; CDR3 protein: CASSLVTGENTEAFF; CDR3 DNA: TGTGCCAGCAGCTTAGTGACAGGGGAGAACACTGAAGCTTTCTTT
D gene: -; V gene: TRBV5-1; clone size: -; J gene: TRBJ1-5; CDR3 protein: CASSLETGNQPQHF; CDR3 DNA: TGCGCCAGCAGCTTGGAAACAGGCAATCAGCCCCAGCATTTT
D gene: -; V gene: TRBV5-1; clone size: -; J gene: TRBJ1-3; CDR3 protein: CASSRGSSGNTIYF; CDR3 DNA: TGCGCCAGCAGTAGGGGATCATCTGGAAACACCATATATTTT
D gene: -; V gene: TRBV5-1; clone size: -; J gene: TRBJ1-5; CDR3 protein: CASSLVGADNQPQHF; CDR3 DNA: TGCGCCAGCAGCTTGGTTGGGGCCGACAATCAGCCCCAGCATTTT
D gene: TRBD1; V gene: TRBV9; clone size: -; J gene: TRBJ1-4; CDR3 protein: CASSPRQGEKLFF; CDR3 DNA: TGTGCCAGCAGCCCGCGACAGGGGGAAAAACTGTTTTTT
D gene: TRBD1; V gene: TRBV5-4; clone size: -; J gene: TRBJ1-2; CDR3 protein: CASSSRTTGGAGGYTF; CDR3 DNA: TGTGCCAGCAGCTCCAGGACGACAGGGGGCGCGGGAGGCTACACCTTC
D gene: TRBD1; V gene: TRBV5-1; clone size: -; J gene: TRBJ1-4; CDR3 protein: CASSGQGTTNEKLFF; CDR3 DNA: TGCGCCAGCAGCGGACAGGGTACAACTAATGAAAAACTGTTTTTT
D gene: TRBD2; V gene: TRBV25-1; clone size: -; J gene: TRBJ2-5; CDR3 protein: CASGPASGIETQYF; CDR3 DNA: TGTGCCAGCGGCCCGGCTAGCGGGATAGAGACCCAGTACTTC
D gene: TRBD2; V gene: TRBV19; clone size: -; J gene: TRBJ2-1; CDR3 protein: CASSTGLTSPNEQFF; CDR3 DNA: TGTGCCAGTAGTACGGGGTTGACTAGCCCGAATGAGCAGTTCTTC
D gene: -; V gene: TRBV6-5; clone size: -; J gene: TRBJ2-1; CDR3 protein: CASSYTRMDEQFF; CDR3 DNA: TGTGCCAGCAGTTACACACGTATGGATGAGCAGTTCTTC
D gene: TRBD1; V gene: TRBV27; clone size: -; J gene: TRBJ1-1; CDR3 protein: CASSSYPGGSTEAFF; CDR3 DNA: TGTGCCAGCAGTTCCTACCCAGGGGGGAGCACTGAAGCTTTCTTT
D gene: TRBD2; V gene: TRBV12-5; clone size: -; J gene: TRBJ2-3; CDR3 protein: CASGLDPFPGRADTQYF; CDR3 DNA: TGTGCTAGTGGTTTGGACCCATTCCCCGGGAGGGCAGATACGCAGTATTTT
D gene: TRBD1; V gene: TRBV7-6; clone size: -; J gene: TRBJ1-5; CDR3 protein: CASSLQGGQPQHF; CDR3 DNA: TGTGCCAGCAGCTTACAGGGGGGTCAGCCCCAGCATTTT
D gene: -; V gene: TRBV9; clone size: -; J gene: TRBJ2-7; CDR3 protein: CASSVGAQVYEQYF; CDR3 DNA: TGTGCCAGCAGCGTAGGAGCACAGGTCTACGAGCAGTACTTC
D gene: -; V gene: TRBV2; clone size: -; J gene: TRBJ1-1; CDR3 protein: CASRGGELTEAFF; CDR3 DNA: TGTGCCAGCAGGGGAGGGGAGCTCACTGAAGCTTTCTTT
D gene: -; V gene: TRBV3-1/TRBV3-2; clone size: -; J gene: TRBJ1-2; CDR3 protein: CASSQDHREGYGYTF; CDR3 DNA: TGTGCCAGCAGCCAAGATCACAGGGAGGGCTATGGCTACACCTTC
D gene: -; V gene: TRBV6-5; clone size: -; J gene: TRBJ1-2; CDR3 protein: CASSYENSPYYGYTF; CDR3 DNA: TGTGCCAGCAGTTATGAGAACAGCCCCTACTATGGCTACACCTTC
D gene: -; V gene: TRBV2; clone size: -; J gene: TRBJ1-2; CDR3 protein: CASTGGARGGYTF; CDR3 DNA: TGTGCCAGCACTGGGGGGGCGCGGGGAGGCTACACCTTC
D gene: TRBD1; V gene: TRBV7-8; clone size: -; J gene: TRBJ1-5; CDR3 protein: CASSFKTGPPQPQHF; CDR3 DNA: TGTGCCAGCAGCTTTAAGACAGGGCCACCTCAGCCCCAGCATTTT
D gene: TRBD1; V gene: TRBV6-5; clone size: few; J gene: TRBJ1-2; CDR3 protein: CASSYLGQGSGYTF; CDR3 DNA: TGTGCCAGCAGTTACCTCGGACAGGGTAGTGGCTACACCTTC
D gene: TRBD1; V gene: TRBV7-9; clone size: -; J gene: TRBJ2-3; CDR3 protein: CASSSGTGEDTQYF; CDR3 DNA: TGTGCCAGCAGCTCCGGGACAGGGGAAGATACGCAGTATTTT
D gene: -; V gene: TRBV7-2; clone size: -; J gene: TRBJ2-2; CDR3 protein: CASSLESGLNTGELFF; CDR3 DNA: TGTGCCAGCAGCTTAGAAAGCGGGCTTAACACCGGGGAGCTGTTTTTT
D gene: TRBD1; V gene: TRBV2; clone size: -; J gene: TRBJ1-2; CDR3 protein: CASIQGQGIVVYGYTF; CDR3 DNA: TGTGCCAGCATACAGGGACAGGGAATCGTCGTCTATGGCTACACCTTC
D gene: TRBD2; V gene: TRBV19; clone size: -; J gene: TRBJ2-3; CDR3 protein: CASSIHQASGRAGTQYF; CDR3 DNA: TGTGCCAGTAGTATCCATCAGGCTAGCGGGAGGGCCGGTACGCAGTATTTT
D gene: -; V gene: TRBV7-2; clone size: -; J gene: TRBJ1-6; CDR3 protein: CASSLVRVNSPLHF; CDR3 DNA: TGTGCCAGCAGCTTAGTCCGTGTTAATTCACCCCTCCACTTT
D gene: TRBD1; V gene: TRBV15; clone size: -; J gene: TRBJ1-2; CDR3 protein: CATSRDGTDYGYTF; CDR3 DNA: TGTGCCACCAGCAGAGATGGGACAGATTATGGCTACACCTTC
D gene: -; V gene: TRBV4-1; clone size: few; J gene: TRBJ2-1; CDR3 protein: CASSQATSYVPTEQFF; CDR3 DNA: TGCGCCAGCAGCCAAGCTACTAGTTATGTCCCAACTGAGCAGTTCTTC
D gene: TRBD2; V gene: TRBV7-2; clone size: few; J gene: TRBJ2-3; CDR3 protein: CASSLGGGVDTQYF; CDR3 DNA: TGTGCCAGCAGCTTGGGCGGGGGGGTAGATACGCAGTATTTT
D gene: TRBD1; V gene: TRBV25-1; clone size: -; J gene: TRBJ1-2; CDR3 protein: CASSDPGTGGVYGYTF; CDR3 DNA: TGTGCCAGCAGTGATCCAGGGACAGGGGGGGTCTATGGCTACACCTTC
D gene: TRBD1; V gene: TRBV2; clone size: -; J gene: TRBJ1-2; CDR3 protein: CASRLDRASGYTF; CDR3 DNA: TGTGCCAGCAGGCTGGACAGGGCGTCTGGCTACACCTTC
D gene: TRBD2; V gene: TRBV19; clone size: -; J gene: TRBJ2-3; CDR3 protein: CASSIGGGADTQYF; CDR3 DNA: TGTGCCAGTAGTATAGGCGGGGGGGCAGATACGCAGTATTTT
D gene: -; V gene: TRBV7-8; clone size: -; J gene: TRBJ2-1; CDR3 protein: CASSLERRSYNEQFF; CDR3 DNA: TGTGCCAGCAGCTTAGAACGTCGGTCCTACAATGAGCAGTTCTTC
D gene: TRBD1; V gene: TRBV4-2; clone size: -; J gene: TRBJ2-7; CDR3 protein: CASSQVQGARAYEQYF; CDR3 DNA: TGTGCCAGCAGCCAAGTACAGGGGGCTAGGGCCTACGAGCAGTACTTC
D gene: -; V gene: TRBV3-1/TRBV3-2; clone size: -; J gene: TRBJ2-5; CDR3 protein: CASSQDRQETQYF; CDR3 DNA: TGTGCCAGCAGCCAAGATCGCCAAGAGACCCAGTACTTC
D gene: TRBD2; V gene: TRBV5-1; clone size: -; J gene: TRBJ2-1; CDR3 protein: CASSLARTSLTLSSYNEQFF; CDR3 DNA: TGCGCCAGCAGCTTGGCAAGGACTAGCCTTACCCTTAGCTCCTACAATGAGCAGTTCTTC
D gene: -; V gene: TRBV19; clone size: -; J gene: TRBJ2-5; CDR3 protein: CASSMSFQETQYF; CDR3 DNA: TGTGCCAGTAGTATGAGCTTCCAAGAGACCCAGTACTTC
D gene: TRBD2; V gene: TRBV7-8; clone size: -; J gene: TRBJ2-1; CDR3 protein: CASSLPGLAGREQFF; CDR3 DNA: TGTGCCAGCAGCTTACCGGGACTAGCGGGACGTGAGCAGTTCTTC